One TCR beta chain is described in this entry. The antigen is not known. One junction end disagrees with the germline gene, perhaps due to a read error. The source of the sample is a study of blood T cells in healthy people across ages. Overall study findings and caveats: Researchers said unsorted PBMCs prevented a conclusive naive versus antigen-experienced comparison. The diversity estimates, figures obtained from one million T cells, were considered underestimates.

Together with a sample-barcoded 5' primer, a J-beta primer mix was included in a second PCR lasting about 7 to 11 cycles. TCRdb reprocessed the 5' RACE reads with MiXCR, giving one entry per CDR3 protein. The data show 1.5 million to 2 million distinct CDR3 sequences, with 28% seen just once and 6.5% to 8.5% held by the top ten. The sequence came from a woman aged 30 to 39 in good health. The sequenced material came from blood.

CDR3 in amino acids: CASSVAAFGDTQYF. As DNA, the CDR3 is TGTGCCAGCAGCGTAGCCGCGTTCGGAGATACGCAGTATTTT. V gene TRBV7-7 combines with J gene TRBJ2-3; D not resolved. The CDR3 totals 14 residues. The germline V gene has CDR1 SSHAT and CDR2 FNYEAQ (reference sequence). Looking up the rest from reference TRBV7-7 and TRBJ2-3 gives the full variable domain: GAGVSQSPRYKVTKRGQDVTLRCDPISSHATLYWYQQALGQGPEFLTYFNYEAQPDKSGLPSDRFSAERPEGSISTLTIQRTEQRDSAMYRCASSVAAFGDTQYFGPGTRLTVL.